This T cell receptor (beta chain) was identified in a study of PD-L1 blockade in urothelial cancer. The wider study: Timepoints chosen for blood analysis were 3 weeks (second dose) and 6 weeks after treatment start.

Sequencing was performed with immunoSEQ multiplex PCR; in TCRdb, only in-frame clones are kept and a portion is missing. The data show fewer than 85,000 clones, around nine tenths seen once. The time point: peripheral blood 6 weeks after treatment start. V was clipped by 0 bases and J by 0 bases, with 7 bases between them. There are 14 residues in the CDR3. Germline assignment: CDR1 SGHRS and CDR2 YFSETQ. This clonotype was obtained from a man in his 60s with urothelial cancer. The genes are TRBV5-1 and TRBJ2-7; D is uncertain. The sample here was PBMCs, taken around atezolizumab (anti-PD-L1) treatment. This chain's CDR3 is CASSLGPSSYEQYF. CDR3 nucleotide sequence: TGCGCCAGCAGCTTGGGGCCAAGCTCCTACGAGCAGTACTTC.